This entry lists 21 T cell receptor beta chains sequenced from one sample in a study of beta chain features in type 1 diabetes. Investigators reverse transcribed all isolated RNA, so they sequenced expressed TCRB transcripts. The protocol was immunoSEQ multiplex PCR, while the TCRdb copy is restricted to in-frame clones and leaves out a portion. The sample lists about 360,000 clones; 10% to 15% were seen once. The specimen was naive CD4+ T cells from blood. These TCRs come from a man younger than 35 in good health.

The J gene is TRBJ1-1, the V gene TRBV25-1; no reliable D call. There are 15 residues in the CDR3. In germline, CDR1 is MGHDK, CDR2 SYGVNS. The V end lost 5 bases, the J end lost 4 bases, and 17 bases lay between the germline ends. The DNA of the CDR3 is TGTGCCAGCAGTCCTTTCCCCACTCAAACCACTGAAGCTTTCTTT. It translates to CASSPFPTQTTEAFF.

V is TRBV4-2 and J is TRBJ1-5; D might be TRBD1 (5 bases). V gave up 0 bases and J gave up 5 bases, with 8 bases separating them. Germline values: CDR1 LGHNA, CDR2 YNFKEQ. There are 14 residues in the CDR3. CDR3 amino acids: CASSQDWGYQPQHF. In nucleotides, the CDR3 is TGTGCCAGCAGCCAAGATTGGGGCTATCAGCCCCAGCATTTT.

Only a few counts were recorded for this clone. The chain couples TRBV5-4 to TRBJ2-2; tentative D call: TRBD1 (6 bases). In germline, CDR1 is SGHNT, CDR2 YYREEE (reference sequence). Trimming removed 3 bases at V and 4 bases at J, with 13 bases between. CDR3 length equals 15 residues. CDR3 bases: TGTGCCAGCAGCTCTGGGGGCGCGGGCACCGGGGAGCTGTTTTTT. Encoded protein: CASSSGGAGTGELFF.

This chain uses TRBV5-4 with TRBJ1-3; possibly TRBD1 for D (6 bases). The ends were cut back, 3 bases at V and 1 base at J, with 17 bases in the middle. CDR3 size: 17 residues. CDR1 and CDR2 (germline): SGHNT, YYREEE (reference sequence). The CDR3 coding sequence is TGTGCCAGCAGCTCTCCCCGGGACAATTTTTCTGGAAACACCATATATTTT. Translating it yields CASSSPRDNFSGNTIYF. The full variable domain, rest sourced from reference TRBV5-4 and TRBJ1-3, is ETGVTQSPTHLIKTRGQQVTLRCSSQSGHNTVSWYQQALGQGPQFIFQYYREEENGRGNFPPRFSGLQFPNYSSELNVNALELDDSALYLCASSSPRDNFSGNTIYFGEGSWLTVV.

The chain links TRBV2 to TRBJ2-1, with D perhaps matching TRBD1 (6 bases). CDR1 is SNHLY and CDR2 is FYNNEI in the germline V gene. The CDR3 covers 16 residues. V lost 6 bases, J lost 2 bases, and 17 bases lay in between. CDR3 nucleotide sequence: TGTGCCAGCAGAGTACTAGGGGGTGGGGCCTACAATGAGCAGTTCTTC. Translation gives CASRVLGGGAYNEQFF. Using reference TRBV2 and TRBJ2-1 for the parts outside the CDR3, the full variable domain is EPEVTQTPSHQVTQMGQEVILRCVPISNHLYFYWYRQILGQKVEFLVSFYNNEISEKSEIFDDQFSVERPDGSNFTLKIRSTKLEDSAMYFCASRVLGGGAYNEQFFGPGTRLTVL.

In this sample, this clone turned up a few times. The chain has TRBV9 and TRBJ1-3, with D possibly being TRBD1 (6 bases). Germline CDR1 SGDLS, CDR2 YYNGEE. CDR3 length: 16 amino acids. V lost 4 bases and J 0 bases, leaving 14 bases between the germline ends. The CDR3 bases are TGTGCCAGCAGCCCCCAAACAGGGATCTCTGGAAACACCATATATTTT. Residues: CASSPQTGISGNTIYF.

The sample holds a few counts of this clone. V gene TRBV7-2 combines with J gene TRBJ2-5, with D possibly matching TRBD2 (5 bases). The V gene's germline CDR1 is SGHTA and CDR2 FQGNSA. This CDR3 comprises 15 residues. V lost 1 base, J lost 5 bases, and 14 bases lay in between. CDR3 DNA sequence: TGTGCCAGCAGCTTAGTTAGGGCGGGTTCGGAGACCCAGTACTTC. Residues: CASSLVRAGSETQYF.

The chain couples TRBV2 to TRBJ2-3, with 8 bases matching TRBD2. V lost 1 base, J lost 6 bases, and 6 bases stayed unmatched. The germline V gene encodes CDR1 SNHLY and CDR2 FYNNEI. There are 15 residues in the CDR3. CDR3 sequence (DNA): TGTGCCAGCAGTGAAGACGGGGGGGCCCGGGATACGCAGTATTTT. Translation gives CASSEDGGARDTQYF. The complete variable domain, with remaining parts taken from reference TRBV2 and TRBJ2-3, reads EPEVTQTPSHQVTQMGQEVILRCVPISNHLYFYWYRQILGQKVEFLVSFYNNEISEKSEIFDDQFSVERPDGSNFTLKIRSTKLEDSAMYFCASSEDGGARDTQYFGPGTRLTVL.

Remarks on this clone: Additional DNA sequences in this sample encode the identical CDR3. The chain recombines TRBV7-9 with TRBJ1-1; D remains ambiguous. This CDR3 has 13 amino acids. V was pared by 2 bases and J by 5 bases, with 9 bases between. Germline CDR1 and CDR2: SEHNR and FQNEAQ (reference sequence). CDR3 nucleotide sequence: TGTGCCAGCAGCTTATCGGGCGGGACTGAAGCTTTCTTT. It yields the protein CASSLSGGTEAFF.

This clone was counted only a few times. The chain joins TRBV30 to TRBJ1-1, with D possibly being TRBD1 (6 bases). Looked up from germline, CDR1 is GTSNPN and CDR2 is SVGIG (reference sequence). This CDR3 has 13 amino acids. Trimming removed 2 bases from V and 4 bases from J, with 11 bases in between. The CDR3 nucleotides read TGTGCCTGGAGTTGGGGCAGGGGCACTGAAGCTTTCTTT. It yields the protein CAWSWGRGTEAFF.

This clone was detected a few times. J is TRBJ2-1 and V is TRBV14; D ambiguous. V lost 0 bases, J lost 1 base, and 13 bases lay in between. The CDR3 consists of 17 residues. The V gene's germline CDR1 is SGHDN and CDR2 FVKESK. As DNA, the CDR3 is TGTGCCAGCAGCCAAGATCGCGCGGAAGGTTCCTACAATGAGCAGTTCTTC. Translation: CASSQDRAEGSYNEQFF.

Points on this clone: One end of the junction is discordant with germline, which a read error may explain. Other DNA variants within this sample encode the same CDR3. The chain combines TRBV7-7 with TRBJ2-1; 11 nucleotides line up with TRBD2. The CDR3 loop spans 15 amino acids. Germline CDR1 is SSHAT and CDR2 is FNYEAQ (reference sequence). CDR3 nucleotides: TGTGCTAGCAGCTTAGGGACTAGCGGATACAATGAGCAGTTCTTC. Its translation: CASSLGTSGYNEQFF. The full variable domain, rest sourced from reference TRBV7-7 and TRBJ2-1, is GAGVSQSPRYKVTKRGQDVTLRCDPISSHATLYWYQQALGQGPEFLTYFNYEAQPDKSGLPSDRFSAERPEGSISTLTIQRTEQRDSAMYRCASSLGTSGYNEQFFGPGTRLTVL.

This clone was observed a few times. The chain couples TRBV27 to TRBJ1-5, with 7 bases lining up with TRBD1. Germline V gene data show CDR1 as MNHEY and CDR2 as SMNVEV (reference sequence). V lost 5 bases and J lost 2; bases outside the gene matches: 9. The CDR3 runs 16 residues. Here the CDR3 DNA reads TGTGCCAGCAGTCCCGGTCCTACAGGGGGCAATCAGCCCCAGCATTTT. Its translation is CASSPGPTGGNQPQHF.

The J gene is TRBJ2-7, the V gene TRBV19; TRBD1 is a possible D gene (5 bases). There are 14 residues in the CDR3. The V end lost 3 bases, the J end lost 0 bases, and 9 bases lay between the germline ends. CDR1 LNHDA and CDR2 SQIVND come from the germline V gene (reference sequence). This CDR3 reads CASSMFRDSYEQYF. The DNA for the CDR3 is TGTGCCAGTAGTATGTTCAGGGACTCCTACGAGCAGTACTTC.

This clone was observed a handful of times. The rearrangement joins TRBV6-6 to TRBJ2-7, with D possibly matching TRBD2 (7 bases). Germline V gene sequence: CDR1 MNHNY, CDR2 SVGAGI (reference sequence). This CDR3 contains 12 residues. V was shortened by 7 bases and J by 3 bases, with 10 bases between the two germline ends. The CDR3 protein is CASKGGDYEQYF. CDR3 coding DNA: TGTGCCAGCAAGGGGGGGGACTACGAGCAGTACTTC.

This clone was counted only a few times. V and J are TRBV18 and TRBJ1-1; D is perhaps TRBD1 (6 bases). Between the trimmed V and J ends, which lost 3 bases and 0 bases, there was a span of 14 bases. CDR1 is KGHSH and CDR2 is LQKENI in the germline V gene. CDR3 length: 16 amino acids. CDR3 in amino acids: CASSPRRGGMNTEAFF. In DNA form, the CDR3 reads TGTGCCAGCTCACCGCGGAGGGGGGGCATGAACACTGAAGCTTTCTTT.

The rearrangement links TRBV7-9 to TRBJ2-2; 7 positions match TRBD2. V lost 7 bases to trimming and J lost 3 bases; unmatched junction nucleotides: 8. CDR3 length equals 15 residues. Germline lookup yields CDR1 SEHNR and CDR2 FQNEAQ (reference sequence). CDR3 sequence (DNA): TGTGCCAGCATCCCCCGCCGGGAGGACACCGGGGAGCTGTTTTTT. Its protein is CASIPRREDTGELFF. Complete variable domain (other parts from reference TRBV7-9 and TRBJ2-2): DTGVSQNPRHKITKRGQNVTFRCDPISEHNRLYWYRQTLGQGPEFLTYFQNEAQLEKSRLLSDRFSAERPKGSFSTLEIQRTEQGDSAMYLCASIPRREDTGELFFGEGSRLTVL.

CDR3 protein: CASSADRAETQYF. The CDR3 nucleotides read TGTGCCAGCAGCGCGGACAGGGCGGAGACCCAGTACTTC. The chain links TRBV11-1 to TRBJ2-5; 8 bases are a match to TRBD1. The V gene end was trimmed by 5 bases and the J gene end by 5 bases; junction bases not matched to a gene: 4. CDR1 and CDR2 from the germline V gene are SGHAT and FQDESV (reference sequence). CDR3 length: 13 residues.

V gene TRBV19 combines with J gene TRBJ2-1; a weak D match, TRBD1 (6 bases). Germline V gives CDR1 LNHDA, CDR2 SQIVND (reference sequence). The CDR3 totals 14 residues. V shed 3 bases and J shed 3 bases, with 9 bases lying between them. The CDR3 spells CASSMQQGYNEQFF. In DNA form, the CDR3 reads TGTGCCAGTAGTATGCAACAGGGCTACAATGAGCAGTTCTTC.

The rearrangement links TRBV11-2 to TRBJ2-7; a weak D match, TRBD2 (5 bases). Trimming pared 1 base from V and 3 bases from J, leaving 10 bases between. The CDR3 sequence is 14 residues long. Germline loops: CDR1 SGHAT, CDR2 FQNNGV. CDR3 residues: CASSLVGAGYEQYF. Here the CDR3 DNA reads TGTGCCAGCAGCTTAGTAGGTGCGGGCTACGAGCAGTACTTC. The full variable domain, completed using reference TRBV11-2 and TRBJ2-7, is EAGVAQSPRYKIIEKRQSVAFWCNPISGHATLYWYQQILGQGPKLLIQFQNNGVVDDSQLPKDRFSAERLKGVDSTLKIQPAKLEDSAVYLCASSLVGAGYEQYFGPGTRLTVT.

Only one count was recorded for this clone. The chain couples TRBV6-5 to TRBJ2-1; no definite D call. The CDR3 runs to 11 residues. Trimming took off 7 bases at V and 4 bases at J, with 5 bases between the two ends. Germline assignment: CDR1 MNHEY and CDR2 SVGAGI. In DNA form, the CDR3 reads TGTGCCAGCACCTCGTACAATGAGCAGTTCTTC. It codes for CASTSYNEQFF.